The 21 T cell receptor beta chains given below trace back to one sample, sequenced in a study of a mutant IDH1 vaccine in newly diagnosed glioma. Clones were read by immunoSEQ multiplex PCR, and TCRdb kept only the in-frame ones, dropping some. The sample contains about 54,000 clones, 80% of which appear only once. The antigens for these receptors are not known. Time point in this sample: week 23, last vaccination. A 20-mer mutant IDH1 peptide at 300 ug was injected subcutaneously with topical imiquimod. Sequenced here: PBMCs, sampled from a glioma patient whose treatment included an IDH1 peptide vaccine. These receptors were taken from a middle-aged man with glioma.

The chain carries TRBV7-9 and TRBJ2-2; TRBD2 matches at 9 bases. Germline V gene data show CDR1 as SEHNR and CDR2 as FQNEAQ (reference sequence). Trimming at V came to 5 bases and at J to 4 bases, leaving 2 bases not matched to a gene. This CDR3 is 14 amino acids long. The CDR3 bases are TGTGCCAGCAGCCGTAGCGGGGGCACCGGGGAGCTGTTTTTT. The encoded protein is CASSRSGGTGELFF.

Regarding this clone: In the same sample, other DNA sequences code for this CDR3. The chain is built from TRBV6-5 and TRBJ1-5; D is ambiguous. The germline V gene has CDR1 MNHEY and CDR2 SVGAGI. V was pared by 2 bases and J by 2 bases, with 4 bases between. The CDR3 runs to 13 residues. The CDR3 coding sequence is TGTGCCAGCAGTTACGGGGGCAATCAGCCCCAGCATTTT. Protein: CASSYGGNQPQHF.

The chain employs TRBV6-5 and TRBJ1-1; possible D gene TRBD1, 5 bases. Germline CDR1 MNHEY, CDR2 SVGAGI. The CDR3 runs to 14 residues. Trimming removed 2 bases at V and 1 base at J, with 8 bases between. The CDR3 DNA is TGTGCCAGCAGTTACCGAACAGGGAACACTGAAGCTTTCTTT. Its translation: CASSYRTGNTEAFF.

This clone showed up just once. J is TRBJ2-3 and V is TRBV6-6; D uncertain. V was shortened by 7 bases and J by 4 bases, with 15 bases between the two germline ends. Germline V gives CDR1 MNHNY, CDR2 SVGAGI (reference sequence). CDR3 length: 14 amino acids. The CDR3 loop is CASMADGASDTQYF. The CDR3 DNA follows: TGTGCCAGCATGGCCGATGGTGCATCAGATACGCAGTATTTT.

The chain uses TRBV25-1 and TRBJ2-3; possibly TRBD1 for D (6 bases). The CDR3 runs to 15 residues. Trimming removed 3 bases from V and 2 bases from J, with 12 bases in between. Germline lookup yields CDR1 MGHDK and CDR2 SYGVNS. CDR3 residues: CASSDPRGITDTQYF. DNA for the CDR3: TGTGCCAGCAGTGATCCAAGGGGGATCACAGATACGCAGTATTTT.

Note on this clone: This may be a read error, as it is one base from a much larger clone. The V gene is TRBV5-6, the J gene TRBJ2-7; D is uncertain. Germline V CDR1 and CDR2: SGHDT, YYEEEE. Trimming pared 0 bases from V and 3 bases from J, leaving 4 bases between. CDR3 length equals 12 residues. CDR3 nucleotides: TGTGCCAGCAGCTTGGCGATCTACGAGCAGTACTTC. Translating gives CASSLAIYEQYF.

The chain links TRBV2 to TRBJ1-4; 7 bases map to TRBD1. This CDR3 has 13 amino acids. V shed 6 bases, J shed 6 bases, and the junction held 4 bases outside the gene matches. Germline values: CDR1 SNHLY, CDR2 FYNNEI. For the CDR3, the DNA is TGTGCCAGCAGAGTAACAGGGGATGAAAAACTGTTTTTT. Its translation is CASRVTGDEKLFF. Full variable domain (outside the CDR3, taken from reference TRBV2 and TRBJ1-4): EPEVTQTPSHQVTQMGQEVILRCVPISNHLYFYWYRQILGQKVEFLVSFYNNEISEKSEIFDDQFSVERPDGSNFTLKIRSTKLEDSAMYFCASRVTGDEKLFFGSGTQLSVL.

The J gene is TRBJ2-2, the V gene TRBV13, with unresolved D. This CDR3 comprises 13 residues. Trimming left V 2 bases short and J 4 bases short, with 5 bases between. The germline CDR1 and CDR2 sequences are PRHDT and FYEKMQ (reference sequence). The CDR3 DNA follows: TGTGCCAGCAGCTTACACGGCACCGGGGAGCTGTTTTTT. Translated, it gives CASSLHGTGELFF. Complete variable domain (other parts from reference TRBV13 and TRBJ2-2): AAGVIQSPRHLIKEKRETATLKCYPIPRHDTVYWYQQGPGQDPQFLISFYEKMQSDKGSIPDRFSAQQFSDYHSELNMSSLELGDSALYFCASSLHGTGELFFGEGSRLTVL.

This sequence joins TRBV2 and TRBJ1-6; maybe TRBD1 (6 bases). The CDR3 covers 14 residues. Trimming left V 7 bases short and J 7 bases short, with 14 bases between. The V gene's germline CDR1 is SNHLY and CDR2 FYNNEI. The DNA for the CDR3 is TGTGCCAGCAAGGGGGTGGGCGTAAATTCACCCCTCCACTTT. As protein: CASKGVGVNSPLHF.

The chain carries TRBV29-1 and TRBJ2-7; either TRBD1 or TRBD2 may supply D (6 bases each). The CDR3 runs 16 residues. Looked up from germline, CDR1 is SQVTM and CDR2 is ANQGSEA. V was shortened by 6 bases and J by 2 bases, with 23 bases between the two germline ends. The CDR3 region is CSVEIQGRGAPYEQYF. The CDR3 DNA reads TGCAGCGTCGAAATACAGGGTCGCGGGGCCCCCTACGAGCAGTACTTC.

This chain joins TRBV14 and TRBJ2-5, with D unresolved. This CDR3 is 14 amino acids long. The V gene lost 0 bases and the J gene lost 1 base, with 6 bases spanning the gap. Germline CDR1 is SGHDN and CDR2 is FVKESK. CDR3 in amino acids: CASSQDQFQETQYF. The CDR3 DNA sequence: TGTGCCAGCAGCCAAGACCAATTCCAAGAGACCCAGTACTTC.

The rearrangement uses TRBV4-1 and TRBJ1-3; TRBD1 might be the D (6 bases). The germline V and J ends were trimmed by 3 bases and 0 bases, with 12 bases remaining between them. The germline CDR1 and CDR2 sequences are MGHRA and YSYEKL. There are 16 residues in the CDR3. CDR3 amino acids: CASSQATGVSGNTIYF. DNA of the CDR3: TGCGCCAGCAGCCAGGCGACAGGCGTCTCTGGAAACACCATATATTTT.

The chain carries TRBV10-2 and TRBJ1-5, with D perhaps matching TRBD1 (5 bases). Germline V gives CDR1 WSHSY, CDR2 SAAADI. V lost 6 bases and J lost 0, with 15 bases in between. The CDR3 is 16 residues long. DNA of the CDR3: TGCGCCAGCAGCCTTGGGGCCGGGAATAGCAATCAGCCCCAGCATTTT. Translated, it gives CASSLGAGNSNQPQHF.

The chain couples TRBV5-1 to TRBJ2-5; unclear D gene. Trimming pared 1 base from V and 2 bases from J, leaving 6 bases between. The CDR3 loop spans 13 amino acids. Germline CDR1 is SGHRS and CDR2 is YFSETQ. CDR3 bases: TGCGCCAGCAGCTTGCGGTTGCAAGAGACCCAGTACTTC. Translating gives CASSLRLQETQYF.

The rearrangement joins TRBV4-1 to TRBJ2-3; no clear D. The V gene lost 1 base and the J gene lost 0 bases, with 11 bases spanning the gap. CDR3 length: 16 amino acids. Germline CDR1 is MGHRA and CDR2 is YSYEKL. This chain's CDR3 is CASSQAPAPSTDTQYF. The CDR3 region has the DNA TGCGCCAGCAGCCAAGCGCCAGCTCCTAGCACAGATACGCAGTATTTT.

This clone was seen just once. This chain joins TRBV9 and TRBJ1-4; unclear D gene. V was clipped by 0 bases and J by 5 bases, with 8 bases between them. In germline, CDR1 is SGDLS, CDR2 YYNGEE. CDR3 length equals 14 residues. In DNA, the CDR3 is TGTGCCAGCAGCGTAGACTTGAGAAATGAAAAACTGTTTTTT. As protein: CASSVDLRNEKLFF.

This clone was recorded only once. The chain is built from TRBV19 and TRBJ2-5, with a possible D match to TRBD1 (5 bases). V was clipped by 3 bases and J by 5 bases, with 13 bases between them. From germline, CDR1 is LNHDA and CDR2 SQIVND (reference sequence). The CDR3 covers 14 residues. The CDR3 protein is CASSMLERGETQYF. DNA for the CDR3: TGTGCCAGTAGTATGTTGGAAAGGGGCGAGACCCAGTACTTC.

V is TRBV9 and J is TRBJ1-2; the match to TRBD1 covers 8 bases. The CDR3 extends over 12 amino acids. Germline CDR1 and CDR2: SGDLS and YYNGEE. The trim removed 3 bases at V and 6 bases at J, leaving 1 base unmatched. CDR3 nucleotides: TGTGCCAGCAGCGCGACAGGGGATGGCTACACCTTC. It is translated as CASSATGDGYTF.

The count of this clone is one. The chain couples TRBV6-5 to TRBJ2-7; 9 nucleotides match TRBD1. Germline V gene sequence: CDR1 MNHEY, CDR2 SVGAGI. Germline trimming cut 0 bases from V and 7 bases from J; bases unmatched to any gene: 4. This CDR3 is built from 14 residues. CDR3 sequence reads: CASSYSGQGREQYF. For the CDR3, the DNA is TGTGCCAGCAGTTACTCGGGACAGGGAAGAGAGCAGTACTTC.

V is TRBV7-6 and J is TRBJ2-7; 9 bases fit TRBD2. With V trimmed by 1 base and J by 6 bases, 10 bases remained unmatched. Germline V gene data show CDR1 as SGHVS and CDR2 as FNYEAQ. This CDR3 is 16 amino acids long. Here the CDR3 DNA reads TGTGCCAGCAGCTTAGGGGGTAGAGGAGCGGGGGGCGAGCAGTACTTC. Translation gives CASSLGGRGAGGEQYF. The whole variable domain, filled in from reference TRBV7-6 and TRBJ2-7, reads GAGVSQSPRYKVTKRGQDVALRCDPISGHVSLYWYRQALGQGPEFLTYFNYEAQQDKSGLPNDRFSAERPEGSISTLTIQRTEQRDSAMYRCASSLGGRGAGGEQYFGPGTRLTVT.

The chain recombines TRBV25-1 with TRBJ1-5; D is undetermined. The CDR3 is 12 amino acids. V shed 4 bases and J shed 8 bases, with 9 bases lying between them. CDR1 is MGHDK and CDR2 is SYGVNS in the germline V gene. In DNA, the CDR3 is TGTGCCAGCAGTGTTAGGGATGAGCCCCAGCATTTT. Translated: CASSVRDEPQHF. Full variable domain (outside the CDR3, taken from reference TRBV25-1 and TRBJ1-5): EADIYQTPRYLVIGTGKKITLECSQTMGHDKMYWYQQDPGMELHLIHYSYGVNSTEKGDLSSESTVSRIRTEHFPLTLESARPSHTSQYLCASSVRDEPQHFGDGTRLSIL.